The 3 T cell receptor beta chains presented below share a single source sample, sequenced in a study of CD8 T cells in ankylosing spondylitis. The study, taken as a whole, reports: There was a TCR beta motif, made of 7 to 9 highly homologous variants, that appeared characteristic of ankylosing spondylitis blood.

Antigens of these TCRs are unknown. Using its own MiXCR run on the 5' RACE reads, TCRdb lists one record per CDR3 protein. This table has 200,000 to 250,000 distinct CDR3 sequences, approximately 7.4% appearing once. Sequencing was performed on blood, either unsorted or a sorted T cell fraction (not recorded which). The receptors come from a male donor with ankylosing spondylitis.

The V gene is TRBV11-3, the J gene TRBJ2-7; 9 bases map to TRBD2. Trimming at V came to 5 bases and at J to 4 bases, leaving 15 bases not matched to a gene. This CDR3 is 17 amino acids long. Germline V lookup: CDR1 SGHNT, CDR2 YENEEA. CDR3 bases: TGTGCCAGCAGCACGCCTACGGGGACTAGCCGTTCTTACGAGCAGTACTTC. This sequence encodes CASSTPTGTSRSYEQYF.

This clonotype has at least ten counts. The rearrangement links TRBV6-5 to TRBJ2-1; D call uncertain. Germline CDR1 and CDR2: MNHEY and SVGAGI. V was cut by 0 bases and J by 6 bases, with 9 bases left in between. The CDR3 is 14 amino acids. This CDR3 is CASSYSSRSNEQFF. CDR3 bases: TGTGCCAGCAGTTACTCATCGCGAAGCAATGAGCAGTTCTTC.

At least ten counts were recorded for this clonotype. The rearrangement uses TRBV6-1 and TRBJ1-1; D uncertain. CDR3 length equals 14 residues. The germline V gene has CDR1 MNHNS and CDR2 SASEGT. Trimming shortened V by 7 bases and J by 1 base, and 13 bases separated the two germline ends. The CDR3 DNA follows: TGTGCCAGCACCCATGAGGGTTGGAACACTGAAGCTTTCTTT. Amino acids: CASTHEGWNTEAFF.